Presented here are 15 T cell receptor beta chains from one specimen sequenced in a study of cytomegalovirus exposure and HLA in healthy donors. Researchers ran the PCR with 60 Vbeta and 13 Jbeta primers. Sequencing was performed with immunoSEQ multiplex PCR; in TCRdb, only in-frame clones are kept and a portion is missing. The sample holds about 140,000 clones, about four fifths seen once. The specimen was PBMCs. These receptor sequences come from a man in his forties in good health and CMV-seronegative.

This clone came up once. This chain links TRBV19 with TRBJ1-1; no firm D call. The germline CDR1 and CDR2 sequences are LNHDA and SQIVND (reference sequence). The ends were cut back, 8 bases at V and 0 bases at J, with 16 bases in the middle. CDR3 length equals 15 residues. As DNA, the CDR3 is TGTGCCAGTGTTGTCTCGGGAGCCCTGAACACTGAAGCTTTCTTT. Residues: CASVVSGALNTEAFF.

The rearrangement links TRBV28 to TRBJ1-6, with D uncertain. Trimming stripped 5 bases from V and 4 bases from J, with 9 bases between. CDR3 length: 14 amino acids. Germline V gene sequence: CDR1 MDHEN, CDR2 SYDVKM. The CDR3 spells CASSRTGYNSPLHF. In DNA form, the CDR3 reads TGTGCCAGCAGTAGAACGGGTTATAATTCACCCCTCCACTTT.

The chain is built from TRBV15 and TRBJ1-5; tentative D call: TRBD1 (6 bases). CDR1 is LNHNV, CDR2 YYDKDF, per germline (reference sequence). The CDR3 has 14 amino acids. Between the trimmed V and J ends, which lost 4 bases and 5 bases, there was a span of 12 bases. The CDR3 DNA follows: TGTGCCACCAGCAACAGGGCTGGCGATCAGCCCCAGCATTTT. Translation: CATSNRAGDQPQHF.

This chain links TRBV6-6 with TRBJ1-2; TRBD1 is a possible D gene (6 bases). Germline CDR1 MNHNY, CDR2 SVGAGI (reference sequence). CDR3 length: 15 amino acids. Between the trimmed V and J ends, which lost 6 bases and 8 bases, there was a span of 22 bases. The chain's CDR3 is CASRVLGGQVEGYTF. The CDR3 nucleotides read TGTGCCAGCAGAGTCCTCGGGGGGCAGGTGGAAGGCTACACCTTC.

CDR3 sequence reads: CASSLGLPNEQYF. CDR3 bases: TGTGCCAGCAGCCTGGGACTTCCCAACGAGCAGTACTTC. The gene calls are TRBV28 and TRBJ2-7; tentative D call: TRBD2 (6 bases). This CDR3 spans 13 amino acids. Germline V gives CDR1 MDHEN, CDR2 SYDVKM. The V gene lost 6 bases and the J gene lost 5 bases, with 14 bases spanning the gap. The variable domain in full, with the rest retrieved from reference TRBV28 and TRBJ2-7, is DVKVTQSSRYLVKRTGEKVFLECVQDMDHENMFWYRQDPGLGLRLIYFSYDVKMKEKGDIPEGYSVSREKKERFSLILESASTNQTSMYLCASSLGLPNEQYFGPGTRLTVT.

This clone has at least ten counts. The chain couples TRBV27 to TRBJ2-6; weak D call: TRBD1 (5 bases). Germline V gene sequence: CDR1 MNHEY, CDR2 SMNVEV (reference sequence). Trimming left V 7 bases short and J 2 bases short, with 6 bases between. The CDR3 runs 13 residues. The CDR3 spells CASTRAGANVLTF. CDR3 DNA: TGTGCCAGCACCAGGGCTGGGGCCAACGTCCTGACTTTC.

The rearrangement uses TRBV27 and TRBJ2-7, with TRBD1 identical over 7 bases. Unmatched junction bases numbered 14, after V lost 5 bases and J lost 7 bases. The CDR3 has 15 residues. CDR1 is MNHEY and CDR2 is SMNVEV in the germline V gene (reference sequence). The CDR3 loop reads CASSTLSDRVKEQYF. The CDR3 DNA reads TGTGCCAGCAGTACCCTATCCGACAGGGTGAAAGAGCAGTACTTC.

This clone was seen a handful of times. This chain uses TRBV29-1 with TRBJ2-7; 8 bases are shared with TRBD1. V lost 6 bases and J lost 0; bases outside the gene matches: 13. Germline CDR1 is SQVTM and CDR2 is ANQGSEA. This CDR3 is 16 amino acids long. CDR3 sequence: CSVTQGTGSDSYEQYF. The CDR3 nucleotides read TGCAGCGTCACCCAGGGGACAGGAAGCGACTCCTACGAGCAGTACTTC.

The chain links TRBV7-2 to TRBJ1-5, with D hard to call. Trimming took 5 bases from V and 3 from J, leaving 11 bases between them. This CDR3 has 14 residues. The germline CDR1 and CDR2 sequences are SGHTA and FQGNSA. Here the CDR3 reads CASSQRRSNQPQHF. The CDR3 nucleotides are TGTGCCAGCAGCCAAAGGAGGTCCAATCAGCCCCAGCATTTT.

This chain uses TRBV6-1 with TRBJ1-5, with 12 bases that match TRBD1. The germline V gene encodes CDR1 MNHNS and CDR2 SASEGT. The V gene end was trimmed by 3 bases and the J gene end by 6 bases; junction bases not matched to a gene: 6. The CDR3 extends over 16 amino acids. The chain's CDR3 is CASSDSGQGASQPQHF. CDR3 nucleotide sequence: TGTGCCAGCAGTGATTCGGGACAGGGGGCGAGTCAGCCCCAGCATTTT.

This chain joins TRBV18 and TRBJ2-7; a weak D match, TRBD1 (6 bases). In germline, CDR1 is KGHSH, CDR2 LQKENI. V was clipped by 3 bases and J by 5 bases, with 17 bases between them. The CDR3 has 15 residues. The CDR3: CASSPTGPTRNEQYF. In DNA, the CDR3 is TGTGCCAGCTCACCGACAGGCCCCACTCGCAACGAGCAGTACTTC.

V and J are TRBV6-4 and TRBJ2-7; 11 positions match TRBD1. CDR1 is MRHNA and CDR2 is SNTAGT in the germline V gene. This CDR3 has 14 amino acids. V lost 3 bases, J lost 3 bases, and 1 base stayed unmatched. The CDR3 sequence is CASSEGTGGYEQYF. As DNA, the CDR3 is TGTGCCAGCAGTGAGGGGACAGGGGGCTACGAGCAGTACTTC.

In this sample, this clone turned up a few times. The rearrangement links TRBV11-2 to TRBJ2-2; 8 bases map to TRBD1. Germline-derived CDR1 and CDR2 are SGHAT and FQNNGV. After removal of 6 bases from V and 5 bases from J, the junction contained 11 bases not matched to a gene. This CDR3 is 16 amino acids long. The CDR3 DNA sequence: TGTGCCAGCAGGCATCAGGGGGCATGGAGTACCGGGGAGCTGTTTTTT. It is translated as CASRHQGAWSTGELFF.

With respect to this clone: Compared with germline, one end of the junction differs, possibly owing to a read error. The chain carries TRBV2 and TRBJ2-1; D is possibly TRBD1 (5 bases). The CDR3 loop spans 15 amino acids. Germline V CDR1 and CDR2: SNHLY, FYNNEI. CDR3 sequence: CTSSTGSLPHNEQFF. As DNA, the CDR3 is TGTACCAGCAGTACAGGATCCTTACCCCACAATGAGCAGTTCTTC.

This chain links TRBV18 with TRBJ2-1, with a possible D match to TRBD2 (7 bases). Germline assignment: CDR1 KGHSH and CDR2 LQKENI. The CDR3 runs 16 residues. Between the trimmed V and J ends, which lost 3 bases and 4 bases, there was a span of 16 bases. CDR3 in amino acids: CASSPFKGGGYNEQFF. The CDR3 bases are TGTGCCAGCTCACCCTTCAAAGGGGGGGGATACAATGAGCAGTTCTTC.